Listed below are T cell receptor beta chains from one sample, sequenced in a study of beta chain features in type 1 diabetes. Clones were read by immunoSEQ multiplex PCR, and TCRdb kept only the in-frame ones, dropping some. The sample includes about 320,000 clones, about 14% of them seen just once. Material: central memory CD4+ T cells from blood. The receptor source for this set is a man aged 30-40 years in good health. CDR3s include the opening cysteine and the closing phenylalanine or tryptophan. A D gene is named only where the DNA matches it firmly.

d_call,j_call,v_call,cdr3_aa
NA,TRBJ2-3,TRBV19,CASSTVWGIMADTQYF
TRBD2,TRBJ2-2,TRBV4-1,CASSRYDGGSFAGELFF
NA,TRBJ1-2,TRBV7-2,CASSLDIRRGSYGYTF
NA,TRBJ2-5,TRBV19,CASSLPGRDETQYF
TRBD2,TRBJ2-1,TRBV4-3,CASSQEGREFGEQFF
NA,TRBJ1-1,TRBV7-9,CASSLERGQAFF
NA,TRBJ2-5,TRBV5-1,CASSSETGRGETQYF
NA,TRBJ1-1,TRBV29-1,CSALRSADTEAFF
NA,TRBJ2-5,TRBV2,CASSADRNQGVETQYF
NA,TRBJ2-3,TRBV9,CASSVGLTSADTQYF
NA,TRBJ2-7,TRBV5-1,CASSLDRAYEQYF
TRBD2,TRBJ2-2,TRBV7-2,CASSPAASGGVGELFF
NA,TRBJ2-1,TRBV5-1,CASSLTAVGYNEQFF
TRBD1,TRBJ2-7,TRBV18,CASSPAGTGGHEQYF
NA,TRBJ2-3,TRBV6-4,CASSRAVGSADTQYF
NA,TRBJ2-1,TRBV27,CASSLDYRTKNNEQFF
TRBD1,TRBJ1-1,TRBV7-2,CASSLLLGQVNTEAFF
NA,TRBJ2-1,TRBV4-3,CASSQGRQARLGHNEQFF
NA,TRBJ2-4,TRBV12-5,CASGTPGGNIQYF